These T cell receptor beta chains were read from a single sample in a study of blood T cells in healthy people across ages. TCRdb ran MiXCR on the 5' RACE reads and lists one entry per CDR3 protein. This repertoire shows hundreds of thousands of distinct CDR3 sequences, about 50% found once; its top ten account for 13%. Material: blood. All receptors come from a woman of 80 years or more in good health. The CDR3 runs from the conserved cysteine through the conserved F or W. The order of the fields is clone size, CDR3 length, D gene, J gene, V gene, CDR3 DNA, CDR3 protein. D genes are given only for firm matches. For some rows the clone size is stated as once, few or many, or as a class when expanded; others skip it.

>many|18|TRBD2|TRBJ2-1|TRBV25-1
TGTGCCTCCGGGGCGGAGCGGGGGGCCTTAGGTTCCTACAATGAGCAGTTCTTC
CASGAERGALGSYNEQFF
>.|15|.|TRBJ1-5|TRBV27
TGTGCCAGTTCACCCGGGACTAGCGGAACAGATACGCAGCATTTT
CASSPGTSGTDTQHF
>few|18|TRBD2|TRBJ2-3|TRBV2
TGTGCCAGCAGTGAAGGTACTAGCGGCAGGACTAGCACAGATACGCAGTATTTT
CASSEGTSGRTSTDTQYF
>many|15|.|TRBJ2-5|TRBV7-9
TGTGCCAGCAGCTTAGCGCTCGGACGCCAAGAGACCCAGTACTTC
CASSLALGRQETQYF
>many|17|.|TRBJ2-4|TRBV20-1
TGCAGTGCTAGCCGCCCCTCACAGGGGGGGACCAAAAACATTCAGTACTTC
CSASRPSQGGTKNIQYF
>.|15|TRBD2|TRBJ2-5|TRBV5-1
TGCGCCAGCAGTAGATTAGCGGGCACCTACACTGAGCAGTACTTC
CASSRLAGTYTEQYF
>.|15|.|TRBJ1-2|TRBV7-2
TGTGCCAGCAGCTTAGCAGTCCAGCAAAACTATGGCTACACCTTC
CASSLAVQQNYGYTF
>few|11|.|TRBJ2-5|TRBV20-1
TGCAGTGCGGAACTACAAGAGACCCAGTACTTC
CSAELQETQYF
>once|15|.|TRBJ2-7|TRBV7-2
TGTGCCAGCAGCTTAGGGGGACACGTCTCCTACGAGCAGTACTTC
CASSLGGHVSYEQYF
>few|13|TRBD1|TRBJ2-7|TRBV20-1
TGCAGTGCTATGGGACAGTCCGACTACGAGCAGTACTTC
CSAMGQSDYEQYF
>.|15|.|TRBJ2-7|TRBV5-1
TGCGCCAGCAGCTTGGGGGGGCAGGCCCCCCACGAGCAGTACTTC
CASSLGGQAPHEQYF
>.|17|TRBD2|TRBJ2-1|TRBV5-1
TGCGCCAGCAGCGGACTTAGCGGGGGGGCTTCCTACAATGAGCAGTTCTTC
CASSGLSGGASYNEQFF
>few|14|.|TRBJ1-1|TRBV12-3/TRBV12-4
TGTGCCAGCACCCCGACTCGGGGGGAGACTGAAGCTTTCTTT
CASTPTRGETEAFF
>.|14|.|TRBJ1-1|TRBV3-1
TGTGCCAGCAGCCAAGCACAGGGGAACACTGAAGCTTTCTTT
CASSQAQGNTEAFF
>many|13|.|TRBJ1-6|TRBV27
TGTGCCAGCAGACAGGGCGGCAATTCACCCCTCCACTTT
CASRQGGNSPLHF
>.|13|TRBD2|TRBJ2-5|TRBV13
TGTGCCAGTCAAGCGGGAGATGTGGAGACCCAGTACTTC
CASQAGDVETQYF
>.|16|TRBD1|TRBJ2-1|TRBV5-6
TGTGCCAGCAGCTTGGTTGGGACAGGGGTCGACAATAAGCAGTTCTTC
CASSLVGTGVDNKQFF
>few|15|.|TRBJ2-2|TRBV5-1
TGCGCCAGCAGCTATTCTAGGGGGACGACCGGGGAGCTGTTTTTT
CASSYSRGTTGELFF